This T cell receptor (beta chain) was captured in a study of regulatory T cells in long-lasting Graves disease. Sequencing libraries for TCR beta were prepared with iRepertoire HTBI primers and Arm-PCR of CDR3 regions. One entry per CDR3 protein results from TCRdb running MiXCR on the multiplex PCR reads. The table lists roughly 560,000 distinct CDR3 sequences, about 16% of them singletons. This clonotype was counted at least ten times. As to time point: newly diagnosed GD, antithyroid drugs for less than 3 months. Construction of the TCR library relied on RNA isolated from PBMCs. The same data also went into a second study, on T cells in Graves' hyperthyroidism and ophthalmopathy. This second study says: Clinical symptoms, serum thyroxine, TRAb, thyroid ultrasound and orbital computed tomography established diagnosis. First-round RT-PCR targeting the TCR CDR3 was performed with the HTBI primer set.

The sequences come from peripheral blood mononuclear cells (PBMCs), collected at new diagnosis, from a patient treated with antithyroid drugs. This receptor was identified in a middle-aged woman with Graves disease.

CDR3 DNA sequence: TGTGCCAGCAGTGAGTCAGGGGGCCCCTACAATGAGCAGTTCTTC. This encodes CASSESGGPYNEQFF. The chain employs TRBV2 and TRBJ2-1, with 8 bases aligning to TRBD1. The germline V gene has CDR1 SNHLY and CDR2 FYNNEI. V lost 3 bases and J lost 2; bases outside the gene matches: 3. The CDR3 length is 15 residues.